These 6 T cell receptor beta chains originate from one sample sequenced in a study of beta chain features in type 1 diabetes. Reverse transcription of all isolated RNA meant that expressed TCRB transcripts were sequenced. The method was immunoSEQ multiplex PCR; TCRdb's version includes in-frame clones alone and lacks a portion of them. The sample contains about 340,000 clones, 7% to 9% of which appear only once. Sequencing was carried out using central memory CD4+ T cells from blood. These TCRs come from a woman aged 18-29 years in good health.

This clone has more than one count but fewer than ten. The V gene is TRBV2, the J gene TRBJ1-2; weak D call: TRBD1 (5 bases). V shed 7 bases and J shed 8 bases, with 14 bases lying between them. CDR3 size: 12 residues. Per the germline V gene, CDR1 is SNHLY and CDR2 is FYNNEI. The CDR3 spells CASIKQEEGYTF. The CDR3 coding sequence is TGTGCCAGCATAAAACAGGAAGAGGGCTACACCTTC. Full variable domain (outside the CDR3, taken from reference TRBV2 and TRBJ1-2): EPEVTQTPSHQVTQMGQEVILRCVPISNHLYFYWYRQILGQKVEFLVSFYNNEISEKSEIFDDQFSVERPDGSNFTLKIRSTKLEDSAMYFCASIKQEEGYTFGSGTRLTVV.

The chain links TRBV7-3 to TRBJ2-3, with 8 bases aligning to TRBD2. With 5 bases clipped from V and 6 bases from J, the junction kept 13 bases outside the gene matches. The CDR3 spans 16 residues. Germline CDR1 and CDR2: SGHTA and FQGTGA. CDR3 DNA sequence: TGTGCCAGCAGCCCCATGGGTAGCGGGATGTCGGATACGCAGTATTTT. Translation gives CASSPMGSGMSDTQYF.

The sample holds a few counts of this clone. This chain uses TRBV9 with TRBJ1-2; 7 bases map to TRBD1. The CDR3 loop spans 14 amino acids. J was trimmed by 8 bases and V by 4 bases; bases with no gene match: 11. CDR1 and CDR2 (germline): SGDLS, YYNGEE. This CDR3 reads CASSLLTGRGGYTF. The CDR3 DNA follows: TGTGCCAGCAGCCTCCTGACAGGCAGGGGGGGCTACACCTTC.

Regarding this clone: Other DNA sequences in the same sample also yield this CDR3. The chain couples TRBV7-2 to TRBJ2-3; 7 bases line up with TRBD2. Germline CDR1 SGHTA, CDR2 FQGNSA. This CDR3 is 16 amino acids long. V shed 0 bases, J shed 1 base, and the junction held 4 bases outside the gene matches. Written as DNA, the CDR3 is TGTGCCAGCAGCTTAGCGCCGGGAGGCGGCACAGATACGCAGTATTTT. Encoded protein: CASSLAPGGGTDTQYF.

In its sample, this clone was seen a few times. This chain uses TRBV5-6 with TRBJ2-4, with D possibly being TRBD2 (6 bases). CDR1 SGHDT and CDR2 YYEEEE come from the germline V gene. The CDR3 runs 15 residues. V lost 3 bases and J 2 bases, leaving 12 bases between the germline ends. The CDR3: CASSSVRETKNIQYF. In DNA form, the CDR3 reads TGTGCCAGCAGCTCTGTCCGGGAGACCAAAAACATTCAGTACTTC.

This clone has only a few counts. The chain couples TRBV28 to TRBJ2-1; 13 nucleotides align to TRBD2. Germline-derived CDR1 and CDR2 are MDHEN and SYDVKM. The CDR3 totals 17 residues. The junction had 13 bases not matched to a gene; V was cut back by 7 bases and J by 7 bases. The CDR3 sequence is CASIPSGWTSGSNEQFF. In DNA, the CDR3 is TGTGCCAGCATCCCTTCAGGCTGGACTAGCGGGAGTAATGAGCAGTTCTTC.